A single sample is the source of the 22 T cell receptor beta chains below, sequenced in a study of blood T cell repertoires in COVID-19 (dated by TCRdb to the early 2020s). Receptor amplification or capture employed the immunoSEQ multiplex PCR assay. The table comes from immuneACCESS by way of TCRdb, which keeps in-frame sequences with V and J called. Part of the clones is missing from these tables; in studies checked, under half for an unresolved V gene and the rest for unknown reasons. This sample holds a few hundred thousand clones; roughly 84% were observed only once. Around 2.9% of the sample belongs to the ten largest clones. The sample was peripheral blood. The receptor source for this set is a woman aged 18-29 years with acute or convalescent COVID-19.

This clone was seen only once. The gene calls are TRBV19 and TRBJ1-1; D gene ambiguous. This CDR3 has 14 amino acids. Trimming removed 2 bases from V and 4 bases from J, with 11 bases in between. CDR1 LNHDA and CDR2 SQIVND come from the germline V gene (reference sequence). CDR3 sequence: CASSISEGVTEAFF. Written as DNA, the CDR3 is TGTGCCAGTAGTATATCGGAGGGCGTCACTGAAGCTTTCTTT.

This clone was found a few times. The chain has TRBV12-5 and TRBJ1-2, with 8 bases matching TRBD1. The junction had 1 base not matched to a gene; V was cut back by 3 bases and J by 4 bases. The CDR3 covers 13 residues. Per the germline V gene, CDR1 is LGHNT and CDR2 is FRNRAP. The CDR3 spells CASGFDRGYGYTF. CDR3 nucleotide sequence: TGTGCTAGTGGTTTTGACAGGGGCTATGGCTACACCTTC.

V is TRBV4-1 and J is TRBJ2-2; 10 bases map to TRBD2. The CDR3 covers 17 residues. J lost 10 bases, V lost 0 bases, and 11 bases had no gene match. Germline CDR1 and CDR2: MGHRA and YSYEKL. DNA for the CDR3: TGCGCCAGCAGCCAAGATCCCCCTAGCGGGAGTGAGGTGGAGCTGTTTTTT. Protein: CASSQDPPSGSEVELFF.

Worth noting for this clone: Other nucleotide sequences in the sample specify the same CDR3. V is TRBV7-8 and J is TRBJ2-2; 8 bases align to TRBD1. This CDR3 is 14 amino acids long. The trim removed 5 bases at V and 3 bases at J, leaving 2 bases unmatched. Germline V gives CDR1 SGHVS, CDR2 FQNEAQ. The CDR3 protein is CASSLDRDTGELFF. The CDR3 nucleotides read TGTGCCAGCAGCCTGGACAGGGACACCGGGGAGCTGTTTTTT.

The CDR3 DNA reads TGCAGCGTTGTTACGAGCGGGATTGGTGAGCAGTTCTTC. This translates into CSVVTSGIGEQFF. This chain joins TRBV29-1 and TRBJ2-1; 7 bases are a match to TRBD2. The CDR3 has 13 amino acids. J gave up 9 bases and V 4 bases, and 9 bases lay outside the gene matches. CDR1 and CDR2 from the germline V gene are SQVTM and ANQGSEA.

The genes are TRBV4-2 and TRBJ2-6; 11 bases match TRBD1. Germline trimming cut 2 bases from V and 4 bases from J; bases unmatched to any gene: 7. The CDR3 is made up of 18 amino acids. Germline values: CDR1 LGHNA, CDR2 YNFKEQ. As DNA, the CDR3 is TGTGCCAGCAGCCAAAGCGGACAGGGGGCGGGAGGGGCCAACGTCCTGACTTTC. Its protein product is CASSQSGQGAGGANVLTF.

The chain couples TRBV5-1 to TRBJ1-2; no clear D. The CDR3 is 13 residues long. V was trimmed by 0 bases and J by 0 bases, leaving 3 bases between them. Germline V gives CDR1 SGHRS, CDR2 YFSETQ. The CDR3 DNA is TGCGCCAGCAGCTTGGTTACTAACTATGGCTACACCTTC. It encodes CASSLVTNYGYTF.

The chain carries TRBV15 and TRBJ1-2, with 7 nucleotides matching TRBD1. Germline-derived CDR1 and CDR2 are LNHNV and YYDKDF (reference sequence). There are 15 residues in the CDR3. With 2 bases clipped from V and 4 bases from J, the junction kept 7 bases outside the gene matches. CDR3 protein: CATSRWDRDSYGYTF. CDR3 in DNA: TGTGCCACCAGCAGATGGGACCGGGACAGCTATGGCTACACCTTC.

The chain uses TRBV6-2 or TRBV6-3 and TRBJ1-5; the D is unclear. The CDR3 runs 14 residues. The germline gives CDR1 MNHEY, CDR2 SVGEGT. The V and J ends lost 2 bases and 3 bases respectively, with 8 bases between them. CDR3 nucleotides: TGTGCCAGCAGTTACGGGTGGGCCAATCAGCCCCAGCATTTT. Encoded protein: CASSYGWANQPQHF.

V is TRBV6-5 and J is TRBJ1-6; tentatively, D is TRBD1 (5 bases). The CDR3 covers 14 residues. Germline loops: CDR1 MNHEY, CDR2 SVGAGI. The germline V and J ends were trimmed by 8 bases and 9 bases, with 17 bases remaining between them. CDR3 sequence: CASGTGGVPSPLHF. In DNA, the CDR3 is TGTGCCAGCGGGACGGGAGGGGTCCCTTCACCCCTCCACTTT.

CDR3 sequence reads: CATSDGDRKNYGYTF. The CDR3 nucleotides are TGTGCCACCAGTGACGGGGACAGGAAAAACTATGGCTACACCTTC. The chain joins TRBV24-1 to TRBJ1-2; 8 nucleotides agree with TRBD1. CDR1 is KGHDR, CDR2 SFDVKD, per germline. Germline trimming cut 4 bases from V and 2 bases from J; bases unmatched to any gene: 5. This CDR3 has 15 amino acids.

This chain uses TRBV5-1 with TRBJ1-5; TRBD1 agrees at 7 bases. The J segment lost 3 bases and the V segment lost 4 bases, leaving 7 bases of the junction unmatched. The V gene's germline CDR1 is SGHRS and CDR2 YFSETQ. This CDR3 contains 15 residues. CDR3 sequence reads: CASSPRGPPNQPQHF. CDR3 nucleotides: TGCGCCAGCAGCCCTAGGGGGCCCCCCAATCAGCCCCAGCATTTT.

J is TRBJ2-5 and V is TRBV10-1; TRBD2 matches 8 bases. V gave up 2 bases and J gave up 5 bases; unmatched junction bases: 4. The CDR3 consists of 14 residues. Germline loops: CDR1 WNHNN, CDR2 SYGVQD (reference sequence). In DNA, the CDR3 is TGCGCCAGCAGTGAGGACGGGAGGGGGGAGACCCAGTACTTC. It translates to CASSEDGRGETQYF.

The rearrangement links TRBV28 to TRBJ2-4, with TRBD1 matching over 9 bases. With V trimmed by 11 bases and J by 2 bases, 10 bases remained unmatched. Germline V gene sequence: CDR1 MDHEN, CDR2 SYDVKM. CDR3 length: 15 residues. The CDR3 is CAAKTGGDTKNIQYF. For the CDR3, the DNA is TGTGCCGCTAAGACAGGGGGAGATACCAAAAACATTCAGTACTTC.

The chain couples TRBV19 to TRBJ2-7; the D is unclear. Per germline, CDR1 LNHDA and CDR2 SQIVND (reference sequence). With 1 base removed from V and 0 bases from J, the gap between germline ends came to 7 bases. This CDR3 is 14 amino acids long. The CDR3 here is CASSIVSSSYEQYF. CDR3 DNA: TGTGCCAGTAGTATAGTATCGAGCTCCTACGAGCAGTACTTC.

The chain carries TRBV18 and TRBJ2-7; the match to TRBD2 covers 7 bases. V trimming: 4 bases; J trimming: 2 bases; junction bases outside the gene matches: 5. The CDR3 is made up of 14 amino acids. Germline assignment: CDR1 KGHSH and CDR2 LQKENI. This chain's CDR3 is CASSQSGIPYEQYF. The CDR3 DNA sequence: TGTGCCAGCTCACAAAGCGGGATCCCCTACGAGCAGTACTTC.

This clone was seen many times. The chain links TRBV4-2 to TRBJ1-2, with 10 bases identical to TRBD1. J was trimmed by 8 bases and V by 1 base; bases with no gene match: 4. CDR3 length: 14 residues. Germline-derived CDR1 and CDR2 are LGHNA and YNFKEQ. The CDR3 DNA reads TGTGCCAGCAGCCAAGGCCGGGACAGGGGCGGCTACACCTTC. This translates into CASSQGRDRGGYTF.

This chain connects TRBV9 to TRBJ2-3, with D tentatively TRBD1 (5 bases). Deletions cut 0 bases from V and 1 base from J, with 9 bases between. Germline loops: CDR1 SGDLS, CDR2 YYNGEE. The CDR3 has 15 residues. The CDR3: CASSVDVGGTDTQYF. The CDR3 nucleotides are TGTGCCAGCAGCGTAGACGTAGGGGGCACAGATACGCAGTATTTT. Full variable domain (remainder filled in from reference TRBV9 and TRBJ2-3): DSGVTQTPKHLITATGQRVTLRCSPRSGDLSVYWYQQSLDQGLQFLIQYYNGEERAKGNILERFSAQQFPDLHSELNLSSLELGDSALYFCASSVDVGGTDTQYFGPGTRLTVL.

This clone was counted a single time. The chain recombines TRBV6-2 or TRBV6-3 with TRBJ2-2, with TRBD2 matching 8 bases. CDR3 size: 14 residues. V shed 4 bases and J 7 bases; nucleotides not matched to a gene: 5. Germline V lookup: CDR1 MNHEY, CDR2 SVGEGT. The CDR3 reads CASSLTSAYGELFF. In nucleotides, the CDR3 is TGTGCCAGCAGTTTGACTAGCGCATACGGGGAGCTGTTTTTT.

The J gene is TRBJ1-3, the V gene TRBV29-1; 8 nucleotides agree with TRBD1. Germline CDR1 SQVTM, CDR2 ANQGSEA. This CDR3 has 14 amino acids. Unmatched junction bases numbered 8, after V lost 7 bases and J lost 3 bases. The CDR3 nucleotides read TGCAGCGCAGTAGGACAGGGTGGTGGAAACACCATATATTTT. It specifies CSAVGQGGGNTIYF.

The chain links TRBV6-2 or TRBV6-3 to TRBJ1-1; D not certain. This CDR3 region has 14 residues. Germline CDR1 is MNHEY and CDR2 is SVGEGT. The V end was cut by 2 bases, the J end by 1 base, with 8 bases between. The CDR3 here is CASSYLASNTEAFF. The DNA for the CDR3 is TGTGCCAGCAGTTACCTGGCCTCGAACACTGAAGCTTTCTTT.

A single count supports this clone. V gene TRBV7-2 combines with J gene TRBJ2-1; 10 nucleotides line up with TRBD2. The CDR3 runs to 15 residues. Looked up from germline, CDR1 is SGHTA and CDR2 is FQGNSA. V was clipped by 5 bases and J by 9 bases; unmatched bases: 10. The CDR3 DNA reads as TGTGCCAGCAGCCCCCGTTCTAGCGGGAGTGTTGAGCAGTTCTTC. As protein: CASSPRSSGSVEQFF.